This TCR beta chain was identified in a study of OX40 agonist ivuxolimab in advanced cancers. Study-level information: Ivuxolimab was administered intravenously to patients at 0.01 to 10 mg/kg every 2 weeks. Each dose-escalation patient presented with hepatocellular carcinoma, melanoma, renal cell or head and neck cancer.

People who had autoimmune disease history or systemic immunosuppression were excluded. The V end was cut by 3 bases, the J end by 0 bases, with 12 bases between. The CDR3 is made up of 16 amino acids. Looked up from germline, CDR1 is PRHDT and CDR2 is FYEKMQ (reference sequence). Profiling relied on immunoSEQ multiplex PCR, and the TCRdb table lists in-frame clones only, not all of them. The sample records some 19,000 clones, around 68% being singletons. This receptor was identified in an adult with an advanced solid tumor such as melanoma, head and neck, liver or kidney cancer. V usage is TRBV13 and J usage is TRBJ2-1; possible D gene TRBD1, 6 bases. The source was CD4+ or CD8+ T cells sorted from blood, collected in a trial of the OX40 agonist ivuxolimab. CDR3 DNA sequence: TGTGCCAGCAGCTTTCTGGGGGCCAGCTCCTACAATGAGCAGTTCTTC. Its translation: CASSFLGASSYNEQFF.